The next 27 T cell receptor beta chains were all read from a single sample in a study of CD8 T cells in ankylosing spondylitis. Study-level findings and limits: For ankylosing spondylitis blood, a TCR beta motif of 7 or 8 highly homologous variants appeared characteristic.

TCRdb reprocessed the 5' RACE reads with MiXCR, giving one entry per CDR3 protein. The sample has 450,000 to 550,000 distinct CDR3 sequences; approximately 5% are singletons. Which antigens these TCRs recognize remains unknown. The sample comprised blood, either unsorted or a sorted T cell fraction (not recorded which). Receptor source: a male donor with ankylosing spondylitis.

This clonotype was seen a handful of times. J is TRBJ2-7 and V is TRBV6-1, with TRBD2 identical over 8 bases. The J segment lost 2 bases and the V segment lost 0 bases, leaving 0 bases of the junction unmatched. The CDR3 runs to 14 residues. Germline assignment: CDR1 MNHNS and CDR2 SASEGT. CDR3 sequence: CASSEAGGAYEQYF. As DNA, the CDR3 is TGTGCCAGCAGTGAAGCCGGGGGGGCCTACGAGCAGTACTTC.

A remark on this clonotype: This may come from a read error, since a much larger clone is one base off. The CDR3, as DNA: TGTACCGCCGGACAGGGGCACGAGCAGTACTTC. Translation gives CTAGQGHEQYF. The chain combines TRBV10-3 with TRBJ2-7, with 9 bases lining up with TRBD1. Looked up from germline, CDR1 is ENHRY and CDR2 is SYGVKD. CDR3 length: 11 amino acids.

This clonotype was picked up many times. CDR3 sequence (DNA): TGCGCCAGCAGCCCCGGTCTTGTTAGGCCTGGCTACACCTTC. It translates to CASSPGLVRPGYTF. The gene calls are TRBV5-1 and TRBJ1-2; D is unclear. V lost 4 bases to trimming and J lost 7 bases, with 17 bases between them. The CDR3 contains 14 residues. CDR1 SGHRS and CDR2 YFSETQ come from the germline V gene.

This clonotype was seen many times. The rearrangement uses TRBV28 and TRBJ1-1, with TRBD1 as a possible D gene (5 bases). The CDR3 has 15 amino acids. Germline CDR1 is MDHEN and CDR2 is SYDVKM. Trimming pared 2 bases from V and 5 bases from J, leaving 15 bases between. CDR3 coding DNA: TGTGCCAGCAGTTTAGGGTCGGGCAGGGAGACTGAAGCTTTCTTT. This sequence encodes CASSLGSGRETEAFF.

This clonotype was seen only a few times. V usage is TRBV19 and J usage is TRBJ1-2, with 8 bases aligning to TRBD1. Per germline, CDR1 LNHDA and CDR2 SQIVND (reference sequence). The CDR3 is made up of 16 amino acids. V trimming: 3 bases; J trimming: 4 bases; junction bases outside the gene matches: 10. The chain's CDR3 is CASSISQGAPVYGYTF. As DNA, the CDR3 is TGTGCCAGTAGTATTTCGCAGGGGGCGCCCGTCTATGGCTACACCTTC.

This clonotype was found a few times. This chain connects TRBV20-1 to TRBJ2-3, with 12 positions matching TRBD1. The CDR3 totals 16 residues. The germline V gene has CDR1 DFQATT and CDR2 SNEGSKA (reference sequence). Trimming cost V 1 base and J 1 base; bases outside gene matches: 3. CDR3 DNA sequence: TGCAGTGCTAGAGGGGACAGGGGGCCCCGCACAGATACGCAGTATTTT. It specifies CSARGDRGPRTDTQYF.

Note on this clonotype: A much bigger clone sits one base away, suggesting this may be a read error. The chain recombines TRBV9 with TRBJ1-2, with D unresolved. The CDR3 has 14 amino acids. Trimming cost V 0 bases and J 3 bases, with 9 bases left between them. Germline V gene sequence: CDR1 SGDLS, CDR2 YYNGEE. The DNA of the CDR3 is TGTGCCAGCAGCGTAGGGTCGGAGGACTATGGCTACACCTTC. It is translated as CASSVGSEDYGYTF.

Ten or more counts support this clonotype. CDR3 residues: CSVRYRGEYNEQFF. CDR3 coding DNA: TGCAGCGTCAGGTACAGGGGGGAGTACAATGAGCAGTTCTTC. The chain has TRBV29-1 and TRBJ2-1; 8 bases are shared with TRBD1. The CDR3 sequence is 14 residues long. The germline gives CDR1 SQVTM, CDR2 ANQGSEA. J gave up 4 bases and V 6 bases, and 8 bases lay outside the gene matches.

At least ten counts were recorded for this clonotype. The rearrangement links TRBV20-1 to TRBJ1-1; no clear D. The CDR3 sequence is 13 residues long. Germline V CDR1 and CDR2: DFQATT, SNEGSKA (reference sequence). V lost 1 base, J lost 1 base, and 7 bases lay in between. The CDR3 nucleotides read TGCAGTGCTAGAGCCGGCCCGAACACTGAAGCTTTCTTT. Protein: CSARAGPNTEAFF.

This clonotype was observed many times. This chain uses TRBV20-1 with TRBJ2-1; weak D call: TRBD1 (5 bases). Germline V lookup: CDR1 DFQATT, CDR2 SNEGSKA (reference sequence). There are 14 residues in the CDR3. Trimming pared 6 bases from V and 1 base from J, leaving 13 bases between. CDR3 sequence (DNA): TGCAGTGCCAGGGCAGACGGTTCCTACAATGAGCAGTTCTTC. Protein sequence: CSARADGSYNEQFF.

This chain uses TRBV2 with TRBJ2-5, with D possibly TRBD2 on 6 matching bases. Trimming shortened V by 10 bases and J by 9 bases, and 12 bases separated the two germline ends. The CDR3 spans 10 residues. Germline values: CDR1 SNHLY, CDR2 FYNNEI. In DNA, the CDR3 is TGTGCCACCCGTACGGGGGCCCAGTACTTC. Translated, it gives CATRTGAQYF.

Concerning this clonotype: The junction and the germline gene differ at one end; a read error may be behind it. The chain has TRBV4-1 and TRBJ2-3; 12 bases match TRBD2. Germline V gene sequence: CDR1 MGHRA, CDR2 YSYEKL. The CDR3 covers 16 residues. The CDR3 is CARSLTSGGGTDTQYF. CDR3 DNA sequence: TGCGCCCGCAGCCTGACTAGCGGGGGAGGTACAGATACGCAGTATTTT.

This clonotype was counted at least ten times. The V gene is TRBV7-2, the J gene TRBJ2-5; the D gene is possibly TRBD2 (7 bases). CDR1 is SGHTA and CDR2 is FQGNSA in the germline V gene. There are 15 residues in the CDR3. The germline V and J ends were trimmed by 2 bases and 5 bases, with 15 bases remaining between them. The CDR3 coding sequence is TGTGCCAGCAGCTTATACGGGGGGCCTCAGGAGACCCAGTACTTC. This encodes CASSLYGGPQETQYF. Drawing the rest from reference TRBV7-2 and TRBJ2-5, the complete variable domain is GAGVSQSPSNKVTEKGKDVELRCDPISGHTALYWYRQSLGQGLEFLIYFQGNSAPDKSGLPSDRFSAERTGGSVSTLTIQRTQQEDSAVYLCASSLYGGPQETQYFGPGTRLLVL.

This clonotype came up many times. The chain recombines TRBV7-2 with TRBJ1-1; a possible D gene is TRBD1 (5 bases). In germline, CDR1 is SGHTA, CDR2 FQGNSA. This CDR3 comprises 10 residues. Deletions cut 10 bases from V and 4 bases from J, with 7 bases between. The CDR3 region has the DNA TGTGCCACCGGGGCCACTGAAGCTTTCTTT. Translated, it gives CATGATEAFF.

V and J are TRBV7-8 and TRBJ2-7; no reliable D call. Germline-derived CDR1 and CDR2 are SGHVS and FQNEAQ. The CDR3 length is 14 residues. V gave up 4 bases and J gave up 3 bases, with 13 bases separating them. The CDR3 DNA follows: TGTGCCAGCAGCTCACGACAAGCCTACTACGAGCAGTACTTC. Translating gives CASSSRQAYYEQYF.

This clonotype was observed many times. The rearrangement joins TRBV7-2 to TRBJ1-2; TRBD1 might be the D (5 bases). The V end lost 7 bases, the J end lost 8 bases, and 17 bases lay between the germline ends. The germline V gene has CDR1 SGHTA and CDR2 FQGNSA. The CDR3 has 13 residues. The CDR3 DNA follows: TGTGCCAGCACCGCCTCGGGGGTAGGAGGCTACACCTTC. It yields the protein CASTASGVGGYTF.

This clonotype was seen at least ten times. The chain uses TRBV5-1 and TRBJ1-3; no clear D. In germline, CDR1 is SGHRS, CDR2 YFSETQ. The CDR3 length is 15 residues. V lost 4 bases and J 0 bases, leaving 11 bases between the germline ends. The DNA for the CDR3 is TGCGCCAGCAGCCTCAACACCGCCTCTGGAAACACCATATATTTT. Translating it yields CASSLNTASGNTIYF.

The table lists this clonotype with many counts. The J gene is TRBJ2-2, the V gene TRBV27; D uncertain. V was clipped by 5 bases and J by 6 bases, with 22 bases between them. CDR1 and CDR2 from the germline V gene are MNHEY and SMNVEV (reference sequence). The CDR3 spans 17 residues. The CDR3, as DNA: TGTGCCAGCAGTGGATACGGCATCGGGCGCGTCCCCGGGGAGCTGTTTTTT. The encoded protein is CASSGYGIGRVPGELFF.

This clonotype has ten or more counts. The chain has TRBV3-1 and TRBJ2-5; D might be TRBD1 or TRBD2, each matching 5 bases. The V end was cut by 5 bases, the J end by 0 bases, with 10 bases between. The CDR3 is 14 amino acids. Germline CDR1 LGHDT, CDR2 YNNKEL (reference sequence). Here the CDR3 reads CASSRDPYQETQYF. In nucleotides, the CDR3 is TGTGCCAGCAGCAGGGACCCTTACCAAGAGACCCAGTACTTC.

This clonotype was picked up many times. V and J are TRBV4-2 and TRBJ2-5; TRBD1 matches at 7 bases. Germline CDR1 and CDR2: LGHNA and YNFKEQ. V shed 1 base and J 4 bases; nucleotides not matched to a gene: 3. The CDR3 totals 14 residues. DNA of the CDR3: TGTGCCAGCAGCCAAGTACAGGGGCGAGAGACCCAGTACTTC. Translation gives CASSQVQGRETQYF.

This clonotype was counted a few times. The genes are TRBV28 and TRBJ2-1, with 7 bases that match TRBD1. The CDR3 runs 13 residues. The V segment lost 3 bases and the J segment 7 bases; nucleotides outside the gene matches: 3. Looked up from germline, CDR1 is MDHEN and CDR2 is SYDVKM. As DNA, the CDR3 is TGTGCCAGCAGTTTTGGGACAGAGAATGAGCAGTTCTTC. Translated, it gives CASSFGTENEQFF.

This clonotype appeared many times. The rearrangement joins TRBV7-2 to TRBJ2-7; TRBD1 aligns across 10 bases. J was trimmed by 3 bases and V by 1 base; bases with no gene match: 6. The CDR3 runs to 16 residues. Germline CDR1 and CDR2: SGHTA and FQGNSA. In DNA form, the CDR3 reads TGTGCCAGCAGCTTAGGACCGGGACAGGGGATCTACGAGCAGTACTTC. This translates into CASSLGPGQGIYEQYF.

This clonotype was counted many times. V usage is TRBV20-1 and J usage is TRBJ2-7; D remains unclear. The germline V and J ends were trimmed by 2 bases and 4 bases, with 6 bases remaining between them. This CDR3 contains 11 residues. The germline gives CDR1 DFQATT, CDR2 SNEGSKA (reference sequence). The DNA for the CDR3 is TGCAGTGCTAGACGGCAGTACGAGCAGTACTTC. Protein: CSARRQYEQYF.

At least ten counts were recorded for this clonotype. V gene TRBV29-1 combines with J gene TRBJ2-5, with a possible D match to TRBD2 (6 bases). Trimming pared 6 bases from V and 1 base from J, leaving 15 bases between. The CDR3 totals 14 residues. Germline V gene sequence: CDR1 SQVTM, CDR2 ANQGSEA. The CDR3 region is CSVVLGLLQETQYF. The DNA for the CDR3 is TGCAGCGTGGTATTGGGACTCCTCCAAGAGACCCAGTACTTC.

This clonotype was seen a handful of times. The CDR3 nucleotides read TGTGCCAGCAGTTTCCTGGGGGGGACCGGGGAGCTGTTTTTT. Translating gives CASSFLGGTGELFF. The gene calls are TRBV6-2 or TRBV6-3 and TRBJ2-2; 7 bases match TRBD2. The CDR3 is 14 residues long. J was trimmed by 5 bases and V by 4 bases; bases with no gene match: 4. Germline V lookup: CDR1 MNHEY, CDR2 SVGEGT.

This clonotype was counted many times. V is TRBV20-1 and J is TRBJ1-6; 9 positions agree with TRBD1. CDR1 and CDR2 from the germline V gene are DFQATT and SNEGSKA (reference sequence). The CDR3 covers 13 residues. V lost 5 bases to trimming and J lost 10 bases; unmatched junction nucleotides: 6. The CDR3 bases are TGCAGTGCTCTGGACAGGGGAGGATCACCCCTCCACTTT. Its translation is CSALDRGGSPLHF.

This clonotype showed up many times. The chain is built from TRBV5-1 and TRBJ2-1; the match to TRBD2 covers 8 bases. The CDR3 has 15 amino acids. CDR1 is SGHRS and CDR2 is YFSETQ in the germline V gene. The junction had 2 bases not matched to a gene; V was cut back by 3 bases and J by 0 bases. CDR3 nucleotides: TGCGCCAGCAGCTCAGCGGGAGACTCCTACAATGAGCAGTTCTTC. This gives the protein CASSSAGDSYNEQFF.